The 9 T cell receptor beta chains reported below all come from one sample, sequenced in a study of OX40 agonist ivuxolimab in advanced cancers. This table comes from immunoSEQ multiplex PCR, and its TCRdb copy is limited to in-frame clones, with some not included. The sample gives roughly 41,000 clones, approximately 86% of which show up once; 13% is in the top ten. Specimen: CD4+ or CD8+ T cells sorted from blood, collected in a trial of the OX40 agonist ivuxolimab. These receptor sequences come from an adult with an advanced solid tumor such as melanoma, head and neck, liver or kidney cancer.

This chain connects TRBV14 to TRBJ2-3, with D perhaps matching TRBD1 or TRBD2 (5 bases each). Germline values: CDR1 SGHDN, CDR2 FVKESK. V was shortened by 4 bases and J by 2 bases, with 16 bases between the two germline ends. The CDR3 length is 16 residues. Written as DNA, the CDR3 is TGTGCCAGCAGCCTACCCGGAGTGGGGGACACAGATACGCAGTATTTT. Encoded protein: CASSLPGVGDTDTQYF.

This clone was observed a few times. The chain combines TRBV10-3 with TRBJ2-2; D is possibly TRBD2 (5 bases). The CDR3 spans 12 residues. Germline loops: CDR1 ENHRY, CDR2 SYGVKD. V lost 4 bases and J 5 bases, leaving 5 bases between the germline ends. CDR3 DNA sequence: TGTGCCATCAGTGGCGGGACCGGGGAGCTGTTTTTT. Translated: CAISGGTGELFF.

The chain has TRBV28 and TRBJ1-3; D ambiguous. Trimming pared 4 bases from V and 0 bases from J, leaving 16 bases between. In germline, CDR1 is MDHEN, CDR2 SYDVKM. The CDR3 consists of 17 residues. CDR3 protein: CASSSWGVSSSGNTIYF. Written as DNA, the CDR3 is TGTGCCAGCAGTTCCTGGGGAGTGTCGAGCTCTGGAAACACCATATATTTT.

The chain is built from TRBV11-1 and TRBJ2-1; D gene unclear. The V and J ends lost 4 bases and 6 bases respectively, with 4 bases between them. The CDR3 has 11 amino acids. CDR1 and CDR2 (germline): SGHAT, FQDESV (reference sequence). The CDR3 sequence is CASSSGNEQFF. The CDR3 DNA reads as TGTGCCAGCAGCTCCGGCAATGAGCAGTTCTTC.

The chain links TRBV6-5 to TRBJ2-7, with 7 bases identical to TRBD1. Looked up from germline, CDR1 is MNHEY and CDR2 is SVGAGI. The CDR3 has 16 amino acids. V shed 3 bases and J 1 base; nucleotides not matched to a gene: 9. Written as DNA, the CDR3 is TGTGCCAGCAGTTATTCCGGGACAGCGCTTTCCTACGAGCAGTACTTC. The encoded protein is CASSYSGTALSYEQYF.

The chain uses TRBV7-3 and TRBJ2-2; D not resolved. Germline CDR1 SGHTA, CDR2 FQGTGA. The CDR3 extends over 12 amino acids. The V and J ends lost 5 bases and 6 bases respectively, with 7 bases between them. The CDR3 region is CASSLGSGELFF. CDR3 DNA: TGTGCCAGCAGCCTAGGGTCCGGGGAGCTGTTTTTT.

V gene TRBV2 combines with J gene TRBJ1-2; maybe TRBD1 (6 bases). Germline CDR1 reads SNHLY; CDR2 reads FYNNEI. The CDR3 extends over 14 amino acids. Trimming took off 9 bases at V and 6 bases at J, with 20 bases between the two ends. CDR3 sequence: CASRYRDSYDGYTF. The CDR3 bases are TGTGCCAGTCGTTACAGGGATTCGTACGATGGCTACACCTTC. The full variable domain, completed using reference TRBV2 and TRBJ1-2, is EPEVTQTPSHQVTQMGQEVILRCVPISNHLYFYWYRQILGQKVEFLVSFYNNEISEKSEIFDDQFSVERPDGSNFTLKIRSTKLEDSAMYFCASRYRDSYDGYTFGSGTRLTVV.

V usage is TRBV5-8 and J usage is TRBJ2-7, with D perhaps TRBD1 (5 bases). The CDR3 extends over 14 amino acids. V was shortened by 2 bases and J by 1 base, with 10 bases between the two germline ends. The germline V gene encodes CDR1 SGHTS and CDR2 YDEGEE. The CDR3 sequence: CASSLGQPSYEQYF. The DNA of the CDR3 is TGTGCCAGCAGCTTAGGACAACCGTCCTACGAGCAGTACTTC.

This chain connects TRBV6-4 to TRBJ1-2, with D possibly being TRBD1 (5 bases). This CDR3 has 18 residues. The V and J ends lost 0 bases and 1 base respectively, with 18 bases between them. Germline CDR1 is MRHNA and CDR2 is SNTAGT. The CDR3 DNA reads TGTGCCAGCAGTGACTCCCCTCAGAGGGAGGGGTATAACTATGGCTACACCTTC. Its translation: CASSDSPQREGYNYGYTF.